A selection of T cell receptor beta chains follows, all from one sample in a study of T cell responses to AZD1222 COVID-19 vaccine. Data came from immunoSEQ multiplex PCR; TCRdb stores just in-frame clones and leaves some out. The table includes under 140,000 clones, about 85% detected once. The sequenced sample was peripheral blood, obtained on day 0 of AZD1222 vaccination. Receptors originate from an adult in good health. Each CDR3 is given with its conserved first and last residue.

j_gene,v_gene,CDR3aa
TRBJ2-1,TRBV11-2,CASSVTSGGYYNEQFF
TRBJ1-2,TRBV19,CASSRLAGGQNYGYTF
TRBJ2-5,TRBV10-3,CAISEPGAGGPQTQYF
TRBJ1-6,TRBV4-2,CASSLDPLQSGNSPLHF
TRBJ1-2,TRBV10-3,CAISESAGVYGYTF
TRBJ1-2,TRBV28,CASSTPLVVWGYTF
TRBJ1-6,TRBV9,CASTVGQAGSPLHF
TRBJ1-5,TRBV21-1,CASSERGNQPQHF
TRBJ2-3,TRBV4-3,CASSQAQGTDTQYF
TRBJ2-1,TRBV3-1/TRBV3-2,CASSQVSGGGSSYNEQFF
TRBJ2-3,TRBV14,CASSQVGLASTDTQYF
TRBJ2-3,TRBV4-3,CASSQDQGTDTQYF
TRBJ2-7,TRBV19,CASISPLDSYEQYF
TRBJ2-2,TRBV20-1,CSASGSWGTGELFF
TRBJ1-3,TRBV25-1,CASSRSGVNTIYF
TRBJ1-6,TRBV19,CASSIQSSYNSPLHF
TRBJ2-1,TRBV7-7,CASSLGTTGEQFF
TRBJ1-1,TRBV6-5,CASSYRRGVQNTEAFF
TRBJ1-2,TRBV7-2,CASSLDGDYGYTF
TRBJ2-3,TRBV6-7,CASPRGGGSTDTQYF
TRBJ2-7,TRBV7-9,CASSLDGGSRMTDEQYF
TRBJ1-5,TRBV2,CASSPTEAGSQPQHF
TRBJ2-5,TRBV24-1,CATSGQGQETQYF
TRBJ2-1,TRBV11-2,CASSSRTGGDEQFF
TRBJ2-3,TRBV9,CASSVVAGATDTQYF
TRBJ1-2,TRBV19,CASSQLQGLRANYGYTF
TRBJ1-1,TRBV7-2,CASSLTMGRRNTEAFF
TRBJ1-1,TRBV7-9,CASSLALNTEAFF
TRBJ2-7,TRBV3-1/TRBV3-2,CASSQVLGYEQYF
TRBJ2-1,TRBV5-4,CAGAGGPRDEQFF
TRBJ2-7,TRBV20-1,CSARDGYEQYF
TRBJ1-1,TRBV5-1,CASSGGTTSVTEAFF
TRBJ1-3,TRBV11-2,CASSLDRWSGNTIYF
TRBJ2-7,TRBV7-9,CASSRTGVEQYF
TRBJ2-7,TRBV28,CASSLAGAGNEQYF
TRBJ2-2,TRBV29-1,CSVEVGISNTGELFF
TRBJ2-7,TRBV19,CASSAGTVRYEQYF
TRBJ1-3,TRBV2,CASTSGGRSGNTIYF
TRBJ1-5,TRBV30,CAWSPGGSHQPQHF
TRBJ2-7,TRBV5-1,CASSEKRMSEQYF
TRBJ2-7,TRBV2,CASSVVRVEQYF
TRBJ2-1,TRBV7-3,CASSLDPGDEQFF
TRBJ2-6,TRBV29-1,CSAGNTGANVLTF
TRBJ1-1,TRBV6-2/TRBV6-3,CASRPLGFMNTEAFF
TRBJ2-5,TRBV28,CASSPPQTETQYF
TRBJ1-1,TRBV11-2,CASSQIQGSTEAFF
TRBJ2-1,TRBV7-2,CASSSPPGTSGGASRFF
TRBJ2-1,TRBV14,CASGNNEQFF